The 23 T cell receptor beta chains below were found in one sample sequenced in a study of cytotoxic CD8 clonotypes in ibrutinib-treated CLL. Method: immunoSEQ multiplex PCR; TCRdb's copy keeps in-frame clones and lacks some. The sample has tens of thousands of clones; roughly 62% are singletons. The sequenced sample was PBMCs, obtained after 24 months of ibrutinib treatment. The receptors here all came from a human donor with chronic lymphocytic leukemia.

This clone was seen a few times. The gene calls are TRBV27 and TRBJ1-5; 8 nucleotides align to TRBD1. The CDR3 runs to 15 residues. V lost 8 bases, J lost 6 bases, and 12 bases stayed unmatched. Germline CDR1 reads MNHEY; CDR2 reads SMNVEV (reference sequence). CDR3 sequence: CASSPAQGAGQPQHF. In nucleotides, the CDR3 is TGTGCCAGCTCCCCCGCCCAGGGGGCCGGTCAGCCCCAGCATTTT.

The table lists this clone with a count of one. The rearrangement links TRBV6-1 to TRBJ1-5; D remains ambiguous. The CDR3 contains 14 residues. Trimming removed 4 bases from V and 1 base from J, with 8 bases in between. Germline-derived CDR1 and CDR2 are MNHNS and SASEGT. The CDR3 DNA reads TGTGCCAGCAGTGTTTCTGGGAGCAATCAGCCCCAGCATTTT. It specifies CASSVSGSNQPQHF.

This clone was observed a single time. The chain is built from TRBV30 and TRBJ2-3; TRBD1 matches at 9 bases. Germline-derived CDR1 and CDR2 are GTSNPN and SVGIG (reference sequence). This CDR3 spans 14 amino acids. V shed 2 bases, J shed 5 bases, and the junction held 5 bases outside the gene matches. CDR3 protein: CAWSLQGAGDTQYF. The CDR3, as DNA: TGTGCCTGGAGTCTACAGGGGGCAGGAGATACGCAGTATTTT.

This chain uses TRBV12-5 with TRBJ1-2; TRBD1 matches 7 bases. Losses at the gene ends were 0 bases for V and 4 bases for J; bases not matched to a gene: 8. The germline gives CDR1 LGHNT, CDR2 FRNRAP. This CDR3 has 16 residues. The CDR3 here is CASGLVLDRVGYGYTF. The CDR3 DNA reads TGTGCTAGTGGTTTGGTACTTGACAGGGTCGGCTATGGCTACACCTTC.

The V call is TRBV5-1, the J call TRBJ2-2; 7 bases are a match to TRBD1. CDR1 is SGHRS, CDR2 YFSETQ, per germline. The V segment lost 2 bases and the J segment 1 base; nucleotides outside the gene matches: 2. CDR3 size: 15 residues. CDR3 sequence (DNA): TGCGCCAGCAGCTTAGACAGGGTGAACACCGGGGAGCTGTTTTTT. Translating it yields CASSLDRVNTGELFF.

CDR3: CASSPGGENLYGYTF. CDR3 nucleotides: TGTGCCAGCAGCCCGGGAGGGGAGAACCTCTATGGCTACACCTTC. V is TRBV19 and J is TRBJ1-2, with D tentatively TRBD1 (5 bases). Germline values: CDR1 LNHDA, CDR2 SQIVND (reference sequence). The CDR3 is 15 amino acids. Deletions cut 9 bases from V and 4 bases from J, with 21 bases between.

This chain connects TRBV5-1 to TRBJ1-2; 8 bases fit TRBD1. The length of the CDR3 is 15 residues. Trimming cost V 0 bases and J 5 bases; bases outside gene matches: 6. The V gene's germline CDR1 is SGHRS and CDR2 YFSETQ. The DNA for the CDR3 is TGCGCCAGCAGCTTGGCCCAGGGGGCAGGGTATGGCTACACCTTC. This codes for CASSLAQGAGYGYTF.

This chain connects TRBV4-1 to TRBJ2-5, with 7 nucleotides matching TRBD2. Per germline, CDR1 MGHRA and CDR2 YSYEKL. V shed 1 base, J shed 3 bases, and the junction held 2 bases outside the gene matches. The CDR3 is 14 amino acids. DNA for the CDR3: TGCGCCAGCAGCCAAGTGGCGGGGGAAGAGACCCAGTACTTC. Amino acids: CASSQVAGEETQYF.

CDR3: CASSIGRRETQYF. In nucleotides, the CDR3 is TGTGCCAGTAGTATAGGTCGAAGAGAGACCCAGTACTTC. The V gene is TRBV19, the J gene TRBJ2-5, with D unclear. This CDR3 is built from 13 residues. Trimming removed 1 base from V and 4 bases from J, with 7 bases in between. CDR1 LNHDA and CDR2 SQIVND come from the germline V gene (reference sequence).

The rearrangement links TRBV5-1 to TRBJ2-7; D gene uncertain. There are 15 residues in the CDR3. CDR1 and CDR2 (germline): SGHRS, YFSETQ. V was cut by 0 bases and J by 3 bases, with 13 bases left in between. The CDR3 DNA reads TGCGCCAGCAGCTTGGCCTATAGGCAAAACTACGAGCAGTACTTC. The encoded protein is CASSLAYRQNYEQYF.

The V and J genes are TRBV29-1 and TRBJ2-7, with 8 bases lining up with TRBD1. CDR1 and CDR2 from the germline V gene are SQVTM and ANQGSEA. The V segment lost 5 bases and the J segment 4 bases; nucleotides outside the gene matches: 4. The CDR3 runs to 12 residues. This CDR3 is CSVWTGRYEQYF. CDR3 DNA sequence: TGCAGCGTTTGGACAGGGAGGTACGAGCAGTACTTC.

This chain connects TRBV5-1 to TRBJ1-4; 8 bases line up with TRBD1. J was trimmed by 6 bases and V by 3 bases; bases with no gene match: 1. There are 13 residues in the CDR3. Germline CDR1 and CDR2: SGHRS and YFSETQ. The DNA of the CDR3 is TGCGCCAGCAGCTCGGACAGGGATGAAAAACTGTTTTTT. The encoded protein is CASSSDRDEKLFF. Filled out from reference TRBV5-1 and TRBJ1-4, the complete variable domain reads KAGVTQTPRYLIKTRGQQVTLSCSPISGHRSVSWYQQTPGQGLQFLFEYFSETQRNKGNFPGRFSGRQFSNSRSEMNVSTLELGDSALYLCASSSDRDEKLFFGSGTQLSVL.

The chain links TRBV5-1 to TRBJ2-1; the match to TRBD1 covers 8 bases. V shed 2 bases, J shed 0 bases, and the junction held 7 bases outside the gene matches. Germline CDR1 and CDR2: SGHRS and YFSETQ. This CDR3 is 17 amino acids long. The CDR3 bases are TGCGCCAGCAGCTTAATCAGGGGGCTAGACTCCTACAATGAGCAGTTCTTC. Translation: CASSLIRGLDSYNEQFF.

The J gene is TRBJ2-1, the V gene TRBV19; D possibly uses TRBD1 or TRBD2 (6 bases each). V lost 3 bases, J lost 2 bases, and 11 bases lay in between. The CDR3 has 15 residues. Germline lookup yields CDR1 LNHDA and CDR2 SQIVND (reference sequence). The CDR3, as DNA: TGTGCCAGTAGTATCACCGGGGGCCCCTACAATGAGCAGTTCTTC. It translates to CASSITGGPYNEQFF.

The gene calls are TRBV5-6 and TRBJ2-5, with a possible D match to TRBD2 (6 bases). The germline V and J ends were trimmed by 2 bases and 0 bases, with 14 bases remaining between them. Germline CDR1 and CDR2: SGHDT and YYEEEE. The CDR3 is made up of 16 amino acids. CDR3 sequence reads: CASSLIGPGDQETQYF. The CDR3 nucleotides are TGTGCCAGCAGCTTAATCGGGCCGGGGGACCAAGAGACCCAGTACTTC.

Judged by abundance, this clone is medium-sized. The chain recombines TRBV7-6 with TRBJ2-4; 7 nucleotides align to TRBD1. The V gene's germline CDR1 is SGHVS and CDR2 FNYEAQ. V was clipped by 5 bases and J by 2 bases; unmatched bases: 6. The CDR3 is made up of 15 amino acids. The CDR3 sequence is CASSDTGDPKNIQYF. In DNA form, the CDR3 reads TGTGCCAGCAGCGATACAGGGGATCCCAAAAACATTCAGTACTTC.

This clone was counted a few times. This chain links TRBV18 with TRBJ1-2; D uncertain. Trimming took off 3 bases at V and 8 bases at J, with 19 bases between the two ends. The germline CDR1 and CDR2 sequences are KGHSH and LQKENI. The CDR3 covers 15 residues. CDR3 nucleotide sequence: TGTGCCAGCTCACCTCCGACGGACTTAGTAGAGGGCTACACCTTC. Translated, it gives CASSPPTDLVEGYTF.

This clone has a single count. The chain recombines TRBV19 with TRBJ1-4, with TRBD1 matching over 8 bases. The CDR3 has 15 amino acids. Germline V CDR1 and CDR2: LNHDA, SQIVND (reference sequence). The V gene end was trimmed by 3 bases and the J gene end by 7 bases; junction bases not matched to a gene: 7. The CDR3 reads CASSIRQGATEKLFF. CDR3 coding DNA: TGTGCCAGTAGTATCAGGCAGGGGGCGACTGAAAAACTGTTTTTT.

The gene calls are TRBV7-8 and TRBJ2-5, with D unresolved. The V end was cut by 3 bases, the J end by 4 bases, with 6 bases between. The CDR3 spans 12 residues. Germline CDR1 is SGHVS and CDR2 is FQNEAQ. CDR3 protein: CASSFLTETQYF. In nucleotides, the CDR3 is TGTGCCAGCAGCTTTTTAACAGAGACCCAGTACTTC. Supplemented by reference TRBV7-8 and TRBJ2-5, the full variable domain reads GAGVSQSPRYKVAKRGQDVALRCDPISGHVSLFWYQQALGQGPEFLTYFQNEAQLDKSGLPSDRFFAERPEGSVSTLKIQRTQQEDSAVYLCASSFLTETQYFGPGTRLLVL.

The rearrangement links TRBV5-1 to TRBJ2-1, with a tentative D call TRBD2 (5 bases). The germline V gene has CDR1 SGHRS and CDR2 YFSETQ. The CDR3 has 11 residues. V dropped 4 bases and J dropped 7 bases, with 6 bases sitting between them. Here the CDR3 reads CASSEGNEQFF. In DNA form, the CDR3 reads TGCGCCAGCAGCGAGGGTAATGAGCAGTTCTTC.

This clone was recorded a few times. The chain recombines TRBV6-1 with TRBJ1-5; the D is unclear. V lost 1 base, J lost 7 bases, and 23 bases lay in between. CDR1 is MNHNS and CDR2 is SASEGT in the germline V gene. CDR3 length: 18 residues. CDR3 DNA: TGTGCCAGCAGTGAAGGGGTGTACGGAGGGTACAGTGGGCAGCCCCAGCATTTT. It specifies CASSEGVYGGYSGQPQHF.

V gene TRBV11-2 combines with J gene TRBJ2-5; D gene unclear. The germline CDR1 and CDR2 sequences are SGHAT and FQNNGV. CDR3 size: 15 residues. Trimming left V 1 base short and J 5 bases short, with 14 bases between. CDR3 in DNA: TGTGCCAGCAGCTTAGCGAGCCAGAAAGGGGAGACCCAGTACTTC. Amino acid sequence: CASSLASQKGETQYF.

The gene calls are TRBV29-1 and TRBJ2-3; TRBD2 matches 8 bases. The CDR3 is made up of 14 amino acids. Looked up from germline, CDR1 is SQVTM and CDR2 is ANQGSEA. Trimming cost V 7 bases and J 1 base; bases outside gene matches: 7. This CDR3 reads CSADGGAGTDTQYF. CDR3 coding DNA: TGCAGCGCTGACGGGGGGGCGGGCACAGATACGCAGTATTTT.